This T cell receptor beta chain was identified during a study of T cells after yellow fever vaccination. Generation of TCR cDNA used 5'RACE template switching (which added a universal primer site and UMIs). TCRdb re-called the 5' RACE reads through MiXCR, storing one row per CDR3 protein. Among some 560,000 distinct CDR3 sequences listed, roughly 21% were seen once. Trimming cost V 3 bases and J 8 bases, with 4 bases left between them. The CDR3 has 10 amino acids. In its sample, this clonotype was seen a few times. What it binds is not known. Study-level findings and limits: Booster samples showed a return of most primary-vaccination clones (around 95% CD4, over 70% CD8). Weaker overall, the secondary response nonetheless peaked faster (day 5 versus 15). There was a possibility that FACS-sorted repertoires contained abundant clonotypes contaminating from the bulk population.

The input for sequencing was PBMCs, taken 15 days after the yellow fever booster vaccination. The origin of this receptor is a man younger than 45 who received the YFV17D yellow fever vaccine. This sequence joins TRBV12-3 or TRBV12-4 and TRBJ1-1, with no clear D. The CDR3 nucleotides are TGTGCCAGCAGTTTTGGAGAAGCTTTCTTT. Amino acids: CASSFGEAFF.